This TCR beta chain was profiled in a study of blood T cell repertoires in COVID-19. For the study at large: Specimens from acute and convalescent COVID-19 originated in the United States, Italy and Spain. The cDNA or gDNA used as material had been derived from T cells, B-cell-depleted T cells, or PBMCs.

From germline, CDR1 is SGHTA and CDR2 FQGNSA. The CDR3 consists of 15 residues. V lost 4 bases to trimming and J lost 1 base; unmatched junction nucleotides: 4. In the original analysis: How many nucleated cells were present was estimated from reference gene primer amplification. Sequencing was performed with immunoSEQ multiplex PCR; in TCRdb, only in-frame clones are kept and a portion is missing. Clonal size and the V and J genes are those of that table, whereas D and trimming came from the DNA. The repertoire includes around 250,000 clones, about nine tenths of them detected once, and around 2.9% sits in the top ten. This clone occurred once.

The sequence was obtained from a woman aged 25 to 39 with active or convalescent COVID-19. The source material was peripheral blood. The V gene is TRBV7-2, the J gene TRBJ2-3; 8 nucleotides agree with TRBD1. CDR3 sequence reads: CASSSQGARTDTQYF. In nucleotides, the CDR3 is TGTGCCAGCAGCTCTCAGGGGGCGCGCACAGATACGCAGTATTTT.